A single sample is the source of the 30 T cell receptor beta chains below, sequenced in a study of T cell clonotyping in hematopoietic cell transplantation. Assay used: immunoSEQ multiplex PCR; TCRdb lists only in-frame clones, some missing. The table shows roughly 9,000 clones, with over 75% occurring only once. The input for sequencing was PBMCs, taken 180 days after allogeneic stem cell transplant. The receptors derive from a female patient between 30 and 40 years old who had an allogeneic stem cell transplant, so the T cells may come from the graft donor. Some clones in this sample may be carry-over from other donors' samples.

The chain is built from TRBV7-6 and TRBJ2-7; D unresolved. The CDR3 sequence is 11 residues long. From germline, CDR1 is SGHVS and CDR2 FNYEAQ. Trimming stripped 1 base from V and 7 bases from J, with 5 bases between. In DNA, the CDR3 is TGTGCCAGCAGCTTAGGGCGGGAGCAGTACTTC. Its protein product is CASSLGREQYF.

This chain joins TRBV30 and TRBJ1-2; the D is unclear. The V gene lost 5 bases and the J gene lost 6 bases, with 19 bases spanning the gap. CDR1 is GTSNPN, CDR2 SVGIG, per germline (reference sequence). CDR3 size: 14 residues. The CDR3: CAWGPAGGLHGYTF. The CDR3 DNA is TGTGCCTGGGGCCCCGCCGGAGGACTGCATGGCTACACCTTC.

V is TRBV4-3 and J is TRBJ1-4; the match to TRBD1 covers 9 bases. After removal of 6 bases from V and 8 bases from J, the junction contained 10 bases not matched to a gene. The CDR3 covers 15 residues. CDR1 and CDR2 from the germline V gene are LGHNA and YSLEER. In DNA, the CDR3 is TGCGCCAGCAGTCCAGGTGGGACAGGGTACGAAAAACTGTTTTTT. Protein sequence: CASSPGGTGYEKLFF.

The J gene is TRBJ2-2, the V gene TRBV30; the match to TRBD2 covers 10 bases. Germline V gene sequence: CDR1 GTSNPN, CDR2 SVGIG (reference sequence). Losses at the gene ends were 6 bases for V and 4 bases for J; bases not matched to a gene: 5. CDR3 length: 14 residues. CDR3 loop: CACQGLASTGELFF. CDR3 DNA: TGTGCCTGCCAGGGACTAGCGTCCACCGGGGAGCTGTTTTTT.

This chain uses TRBV29-1 with TRBJ2-5, with D uncertain. Germline V gene sequence: CDR1 SQVTM, CDR2 ANQGSEA. The CDR3 is 13 amino acids. Trimming left V 4 bases short and J 0 bases short, with 9 bases between. The CDR3 sequence is CSVGGPYQETQYF. The CDR3 DNA reads TGCAGCGTTGGAGGTCCGTACCAAGAGACCCAGTACTTC. The entire variable domain, with the rest obtained from reference TRBV29-1 and TRBJ2-5, is as follows: SAVISQKPSRDICQRGTSLTIQCQVDSQVTMMFWYRQQPGQSLTLIATANQGSEATYESGFVIDKFPISRPNLTFSTLTVSNMSPEDSSIYLCSVGGPYQETQYFGPGTRLLVL.

By share, this clone ranks as medium-sized. This chain joins TRBV29-1 and TRBJ1-1; D possibly corresponds to TRBD1 (5 bases). CDR3 size: 13 residues. The germline V gene has CDR1 SQVTM and CDR2 ANQGSEA. The V and J ends lost 7 bases and 4 bases respectively, with 16 bases between them. The CDR3 region is CSARGVGLTEAFF. CDR3 coding DNA: TGCAGCGCCCGAGGGGTTGGGCTCACTGAAGCTTTCTTT.

This clone rates as medium-sized. V gene TRBV27 combines with J gene TRBJ1-2; the D gene is possibly TRBD1 (5 bases). CDR1 and CDR2 from the germline V gene are MNHEY and SMNVEV (reference sequence). The CDR3 runs to 13 residues. The V end lost 2 bases, the J end lost 8 bases, and 12 bases lay between the germline ends. The CDR3 loop reads CASSLKAGLGYTF. The CDR3 nucleotides are TGTGCCAGCAGTTTAAAGGCAGGGTTAGGCTACACCTTC.

This clone was picked up one time. CDR3 sequence reads: CASSPPIGRFYGYTF. CDR3 coding DNA: TGTGCCAGCAGCCCCCCGATCGGGCGATTCTATGGCTACACCTTC. The chain carries TRBV7-2 and TRBJ1-2, with D unresolved. Germline CDR1 and CDR2: SGHTA and FQGNSA. V was clipped by 5 bases and J by 4 bases, with 17 bases between them. The CDR3 covers 15 residues.

The chain joins TRBV10-1 to TRBJ2-1, with a tentative D call TRBD2 (6 bases). Germline V gene lookup returns CDR1 WNHNN and CDR2 SYGVQD (reference sequence). The CDR3 is made up of 15 amino acids. Trimming pared 2 bases from V and 7 bases from J, leaving 15 bases between. The DNA for the CDR3 is TGCGCCAGCAGTGAGGGGCAGGGAGGTAAAAATGAGCAGTTCTTC. This sequence encodes CASSEGQGGKNEQFF.

The CDR3 spells CASSLGQEENGYTF. CDR3 nucleotide sequence: TGTGCCAGCAGCTTGGGACAGGAGGAGAACGGCTACACCTTC. The rearrangement uses TRBV5-4 and TRBJ1-2; maybe TRBD1 (6 bases). CDR1 is SGHNT, CDR2 YYREEE, per germline (reference sequence). The germline V and J ends were trimmed by 0 bases and 8 bases, with 14 bases remaining between them. The CDR3 totals 14 residues.

This rearrangement joins TRBV29-1 to TRBJ1-3; no firm D call. The germline gives CDR1 SQVTM, CDR2 ANQGSEA. This CDR3 has 14 amino acids. Trimming removed 4 bases at V and 0 bases at J, with 10 bases between. CDR3 residues: CSVVSGSSGNTIYF. The CDR3 DNA sequence: TGCAGCGTTGTTTCCGGGAGCTCTGGAAACACCATATATTTT.

V is TRBV29-1 and J is TRBJ2-2; 7 bases agree with TRBD2. The germline V gene has CDR1 SQVTM and CDR2 ANQGSEA. V was clipped by 6 bases and J by 7 bases; unmatched bases: 2. The CDR3 is 11 amino acids. For the CDR3, the DNA is TGCAGCGTGTGGGGGGGCGGGGAGCTGTTTTTT. The encoded protein is CSVWGGGELFF.

The chain combines TRBV5-4 with TRBJ2-1; 8 positions match TRBD2. This CDR3 has 14 residues. V was clipped by 7 bases and J by 4 bases; unmatched bases: 7. Germline V gene data show CDR1 as SGHNT and CDR2 as YYREEE (reference sequence). The CDR3 DNA is TGTGCCAGCGGGGAATCGGGGGGGTACAATGAGCAGTTCTTC. Translating it yields CASGESGGYNEQFF.

This sequence joins TRBV9 and TRBJ2-2, with TRBD2 matching over 12 bases. V lost 4 bases to trimming and J lost 3 bases; unmatched junction nucleotides: 7. Germline lookup yields CDR1 SGDLS and CDR2 YYNGEE. The CDR3 is made up of 17 amino acids. Here the CDR3 reads CASSTRLAGGHTGELFF. The CDR3 DNA is TGTGCCAGCAGCACCCGTCTAGCGGGGGGGCACACCGGGGAGCTGTTTTTT.

The chain has TRBV7-2 and TRBJ1-5; unclear D gene. Germline V lookup: CDR1 SGHTA, CDR2 FQGNSA. Trimming pared 1 base from V and 1 base from J, leaving 8 bases between. This CDR3 spans 15 amino acids. DNA for the CDR3: TGTGCCAGCAGCTTAGGCCGAACGAGCAATCAGCCCCAGCATTTT. Protein sequence: CASSLGRTSNQPQHF.

This clone turned up a few times. The rearrangement links TRBV25-1 to TRBJ1-6; TRBD1 is a possible D gene (6 bases). Germline V gives CDR1 MGHDK, CDR2 SYGVNS. V lost 4 bases to trimming and J lost 9 bases, with 10 bases between them. The CDR3 covers 13 residues. The CDR3 is CASSVGGSSPLHF. CDR3 coding DNA: TGTGCCAGCAGTGTAGGGGGGAGTTCACCCCTCCACTTT.

The chain has TRBV11-3 and TRBJ2-1, with a possible D match to TRBD1 (5 bases). Germline CDR1 reads SGHNT; CDR2 reads YENEEA. V was clipped by 2 bases and J by 0 bases, with 8 bases between them. The CDR3 length is 15 residues. CDR3: CASSLQGSSYNEQFF. Written as DNA, the CDR3 is TGTGCCAGCAGCTTACAGGGTAGCTCCTACAATGAGCAGTTCTTC. Variable domain in full (rest from reference TRBV11-3 and TRBJ2-1): EAGVVQSPRYKIIEKKQPVAFWCNPISGHNTLYWYLQNLGQGPELLIRYENEEAVDDSQLPKDRFSAERLKGVDSTLKIQPAELGDSAVYLCASSLQGSSYNEQFFGPGTRLTVL.

The rearrangement uses TRBV5-8 and TRBJ1-6, with D perhaps TRBD1 (6 bases). Trimming took 1 base from V and 6 from J, leaving 14 bases between them. This CDR3 has 16 residues. CDR1 and CDR2 (germline): SGHTS, YDEGEE. The CDR3 DNA sequence: TGTGCCAGCAGCTTGCTAGGACAGTCAATTAATTCACCCCTCCACTTT. Its translation is CASSLLGQSINSPLHF.

This chain links TRBV7-9 with TRBJ1-2; D is possibly TRBD1 (6 bases). Between the trimmed V and J ends, which lost 8 bases and 0 bases, there was a span of 13 bases. The CDR3 runs 14 residues. CDR1 and CDR2 from the germline V gene are SEHNR and FQNEAQ (reference sequence). The DNA for the CDR3 is TGTGCCAGCTTTCGGACAGCCTCTAACTATGGCTACACCTTC. Protein: CASFRTASNYGYTF.

V and J are TRBV9 and TRBJ2-5; D could derive from TRBD1 or TRBD2 (5 bases each). This CDR3 comprises 15 residues. Germline CDR1 and CDR2: SGDLS and YYNGEE. Trimming removed 4 bases at V and 5 bases at J, with 18 bases between. The CDR3, as DNA: TGTGCCAGCAGCTTGAGGGATCGGGGCCCGGAGACCCAGTACTTC. It is translated as CASSLRDRGPETQYF.

The chain links TRBV19 to TRBJ2-7; 7 nucleotides align to TRBD2. The V gene end was trimmed by 7 bases and the J gene end by 4 bases; junction bases not matched to a gene: 10. The length of the CDR3 is 14 residues. Germline CDR1 and CDR2: LNHDA and SQIVND (reference sequence). The CDR3 DNA sequence: TGTGCCAGTAAGGGCCGGCAGGGAGGGTACGAGCAGTACTTC. It is translated as CASKGRQGGYEQYF.

The chain uses TRBV7-2 and TRBJ2-3, with D perhaps TRBD1 or TRBD2 (5 bases each). Trimming left V 1 base short and J 0 bases short, with 14 bases between. Germline-derived CDR1 and CDR2 are SGHTA and FQGNSA. The CDR3 is 17 residues long. CDR3 in DNA: TGTGCCAGCAGCTTAGGTGGGGCGGGTCCTAGCACAGATACGCAGTATTTT. Its protein product is CASSLGGAGPSTDTQYF.

The rearrangement joins TRBV6-6 to TRBJ2-7, with D unresolved. Per germline, CDR1 MNHNY and CDR2 SVGAGI (reference sequence). V lost 2 bases and J 0 bases, leaving 11 bases between the germline ends. The CDR3 length is 15 residues. The CDR3 DNA reads as TGTGCCAGCAGTTACAGGCCAGCCCCCTCCTACGAGCAGTACTTC. Translating gives CASSYRPAPSYEQYF.

The count of this clone is one. The J gene is TRBJ1-1, the V gene TRBV6-5; D unresolved. V lost 6 bases and J lost 6, with 8 bases in between. CDR3 size: 11 residues. The V gene's germline CDR1 is MNHEY and CDR2 SVGAGI. The CDR3 here is CASRLGSEAFF. Here the CDR3 DNA reads TGTGCCAGCAGGCTGGGGTCTGAAGCTTTCTTT.

This clone was seen a single time. The chain combines TRBV28 with TRBJ2-3, with D perhaps TRBD2 (6 bases). Germline assignment: CDR1 MDHEN and CDR2 SYDVKM. The CDR3 covers 15 residues. V was trimmed by 10 bases and J by 0 bases, leaving 17 bases between them. CDR3 sequence reads: CATELATPSTDTQYF. In DNA form, the CDR3 reads TGTGCCACCGAGCTAGCGACGCCTAGCACAGATACGCAGTATTTT.

The chain carries TRBV28 and TRBJ2-7; the D gene could be TRBD1 or TRBD2 (6 bases each). From germline, CDR1 is MDHEN and CDR2 SYDVKM. Trimming took 6 bases from V and 7 from J, leaving 19 bases between them. This CDR3 contains 14 residues. The CDR3: CASSSTGAKREQYF. In DNA form, the CDR3 reads TGTGCCAGCAGCTCCACGGGGGCCAAGAGAGAGCAGTACTTC.

This clone was observed a few times. CDR3 bases: TGTGCCAGCAGCACAGGACAGCATAATCAGCCCCAGCATTTT. Translated, it gives CASSTGQHNQPQHF. The chain combines TRBV7-2 with TRBJ1-5, with D perhaps matching TRBD1 (6 bases). The CDR3 consists of 14 residues. CDR1 SGHTA and CDR2 FQGNSA come from the germline V gene. V dropped 5 bases and J dropped 4 bases, with 12 bases sitting between them.

The chain employs TRBV4-3 and TRBJ2-1, with TRBD1 as a possible D gene (7 bases). Germline V gene lookup returns CDR1 LGHNA and CDR2 YSLEER. The CDR3 covers 17 residues. V dropped 3 bases and J dropped 7 bases, with 22 bases sitting between them. The CDR3 is CASSHRRGPSQRNEQFF. CDR3 bases: TGCGCCAGCAGCCACCGGAGGGGGCCCTCTCAACGAAATGAGCAGTTCTTC.

The chain uses TRBV19 and TRBJ2-7, with no clear D. The CDR3 runs 13 residues. Germline V CDR1 and CDR2: LNHDA, SQIVND (reference sequence). Trimming removed 3 bases at V and 2 bases at J, with 8 bases between. The CDR3 region is CASSIGPTYEQYF. The CDR3 coding sequence is TGTGCCAGTAGTATTGGACCTACCTACGAGCAGTACTTC.

This chain uses TRBV7-9 with TRBJ1-1, with a possible D match to TRBD1 (5 bases). This CDR3 spans 14 amino acids. The V end was cut by 1 base, the J end by 4 bases, with 10 bases between. CDR1 is SEHNR, CDR2 FQNEAQ, per germline (reference sequence). CDR3 sequence (DNA): TGTGCCAGCAGCTTAGGAGGGGCGAGCACTGAAGCTTTCTTT. Its translation: CASSLGGASTEAFF.